The 8 T cell receptor beta chains in this list originate from one sample, sequenced in a study of cytomegalovirus exposure and HLA in healthy donors. PCR employed 60 Vbeta and 13 Jbeta primers. Assay used: immunoSEQ multiplex PCR; TCRdb lists only in-frame clones, some missing. The sample has 90,000 to 150,000 clones, more than 60% seen once. The sequenced material came from PBMCs. These receptors were taken from a woman between 35 and 50 years old in good health and CMV-seronegative.

The rearrangement joins TRBV9 to TRBJ1-4, with D unresolved. CDR1 SGDLS and CDR2 YYNGEE come from the germline V gene. This CDR3 comprises 12 residues. The V end lost 0 bases, the J end lost 12 bases, and 9 bases lay between the germline ends. The CDR3 DNA is TGTGCCAGCAGCGTAGGCGAGGGTCAACTGTTTTTT. Its translation: CASSVGEGQLFF.

Here the CDR3 DNA reads TGTGCCAGCAGCTTCACAGGGGGCTGGGATACGCAGTATTTT. It translates to CASSFTGGWDTQYF. The chain recombines TRBV11-3 with TRBJ2-3; 9 bases agree with TRBD1. This CDR3 is built from 14 residues. Germline lookup yields CDR1 SGHNT and CDR2 YENEEA. The ends lost 3 bases at V and 6 bases at J; junction bases unmatched: 4.

The rearrangement joins TRBV19 to TRBJ1-3; 12 bases align to TRBD1. Trimming removed 5 bases from V and 3 bases from J; junction bases left unmatched: 2. This CDR3 comprises 15 residues. Germline CDR1 LNHDA, CDR2 SQIVND (reference sequence). CDR3 sequence reads: CASSGTGGFGNTIYF. The CDR3 DNA is TGTGCCAGTAGTGGGACAGGGGGCTTTGGAAACACCATATATTTT.

The chain is built from TRBV28 and TRBJ2-2; possibly TRBD1 for D (6 bases). This CDR3 comprises 16 residues. V was pared by 6 bases and J by 4 bases, with 18 bases between. CDR1 is MDHEN, CDR2 SYDVKM, per germline. This CDR3 is CASSRADEGGTGELFF. CDR3 nucleotide sequence: TGTGCCAGCAGCCGGGCGGACGAAGGGGGCACCGGGGAGCTGTTTTTT.

This clone has only one observation. The CDR3 sequence is CASSLSLVAGDKNIQYF. DNA for the CDR3: TGTGCCAGCAGCTTAAGTCTCGTGGCGGGAGACAAAAACATTCAGTACTTC. This rearrangement joins TRBV11-2 to TRBJ2-4; 7 bases fit TRBD2. This CDR3 is 17 amino acids long. Germline V gene lookup returns CDR1 SGHAT and CDR2 FQNNGV. Trimming removed 2 bases from V and 3 bases from J; junction bases left unmatched: 10.

The count of this clone is one. This chain joins TRBV10-3 and TRBJ2-2; TRBD1 matches 9 bases. The CDR3 runs 18 residues. Germline V lookup: CDR1 ENHRY, CDR2 SYGVKD. Trimming took 0 bases from V and 4 from J; bases not matched to a gene: 9. CDR3 region: CAISESITPTGGTGELFF. CDR3 nucleotide sequence: TGTGCCATCAGTGAGTCGATAACCCCGACAGGGGGCACCGGGGAGCTGTTTTTT.

V is TRBV23-1 and J is TRBJ2-2, with TRBD1 matching 10 bases. TRBV23-1 is designated an ORF whose function remains uncertain. The CDR3 is made up of 18 amino acids. J gave up 4 bases and V 6 bases, and 14 bases lay outside the gene matches. The CDR3 sequence is CASRELVPGQGPTGELFF. CDR3 coding DNA: TGCGCCAGCAGGGAATTGGTCCCGGGACAGGGGCCCACCGGGGAGCTGTTTTTT.

The rearrangement links TRBV28 to TRBJ1-1; D gene uncertain. CDR3 length equals 16 residues. Trimming took off 6 bases at V and 0 bases at J, with 17 bases between the two ends. The germline V gene encodes CDR1 MDHEN and CDR2 SYDVKM. CDR3 sequence: CASSPPDDRLNTEAFF. DNA for the CDR3: TGTGCCAGCAGCCCACCAGATGATCGCTTGAACACTGAAGCTTTCTTT.